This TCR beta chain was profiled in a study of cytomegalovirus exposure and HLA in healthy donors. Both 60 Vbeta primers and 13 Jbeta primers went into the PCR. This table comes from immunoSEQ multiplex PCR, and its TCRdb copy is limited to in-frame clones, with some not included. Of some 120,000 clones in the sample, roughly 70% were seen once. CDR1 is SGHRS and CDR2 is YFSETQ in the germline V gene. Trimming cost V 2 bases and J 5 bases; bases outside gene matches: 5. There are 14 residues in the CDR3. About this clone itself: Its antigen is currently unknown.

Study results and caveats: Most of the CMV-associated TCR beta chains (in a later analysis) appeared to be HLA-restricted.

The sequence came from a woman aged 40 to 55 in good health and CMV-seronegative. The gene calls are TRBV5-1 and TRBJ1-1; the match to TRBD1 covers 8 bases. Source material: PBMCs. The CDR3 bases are TGCGCCAGCAGCTTTCAGGGGGCGGGAACTGAAGCTTTCTTT. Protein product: CASSFQGAGTEAFF.